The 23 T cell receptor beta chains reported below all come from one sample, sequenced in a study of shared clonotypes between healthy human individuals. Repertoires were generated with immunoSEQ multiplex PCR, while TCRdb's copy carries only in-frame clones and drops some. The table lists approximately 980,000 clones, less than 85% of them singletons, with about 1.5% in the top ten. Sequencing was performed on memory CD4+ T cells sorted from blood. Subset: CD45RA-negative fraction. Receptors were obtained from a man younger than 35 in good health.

CDR3 sequence reads: CASSRTANYGYTF. In DNA, the CDR3 is TGTGCCAGCAGCCGGACAGCTAACTATGGCTACACCTTC. This chain links TRBV5-6 with TRBJ1-2; tentatively, D is TRBD1 (6 bases). This CDR3 has 13 amino acids. Trimming took off 4 bases at V and 0 bases at J, with 7 bases between the two ends. Germline CDR1 SGHDT, CDR2 YYEEEE.

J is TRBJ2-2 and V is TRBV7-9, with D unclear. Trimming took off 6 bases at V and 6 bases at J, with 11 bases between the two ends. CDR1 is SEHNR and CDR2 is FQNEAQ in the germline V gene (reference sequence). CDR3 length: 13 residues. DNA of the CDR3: TGTGCCAGCAGGGGTCTCCAAGCCGGGGAGCTGTTTTTT. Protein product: CASRGLQAGELFF. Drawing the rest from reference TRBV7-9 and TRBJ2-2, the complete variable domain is DTGVSQNPRHKITKRGQNVTFRCDPISEHNRLYWYRQTLGQGPEFLTYFQNEAQLEKSRLLSDRFSAERPKGSFSTLEIQRTEQGDSAMYLCASRGLQAGELFFGEGSRLTVL.

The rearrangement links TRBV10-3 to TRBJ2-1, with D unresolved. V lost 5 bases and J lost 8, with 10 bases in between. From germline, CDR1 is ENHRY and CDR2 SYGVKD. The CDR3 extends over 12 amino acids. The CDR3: CAISPSGDEQFF. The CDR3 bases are TGTGCCATCAGTCCCTCCGGCGATGAGCAGTTCTTC.

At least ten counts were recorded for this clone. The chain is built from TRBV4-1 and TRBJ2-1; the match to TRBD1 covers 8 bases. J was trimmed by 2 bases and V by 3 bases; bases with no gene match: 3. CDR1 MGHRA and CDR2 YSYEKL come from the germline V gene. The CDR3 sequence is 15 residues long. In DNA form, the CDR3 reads TGCGCCAGCAGCCAGGGGACAGGCCCCTACAATGAGCAGTTCTTC. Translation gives CASSQGTGPYNEQFF.

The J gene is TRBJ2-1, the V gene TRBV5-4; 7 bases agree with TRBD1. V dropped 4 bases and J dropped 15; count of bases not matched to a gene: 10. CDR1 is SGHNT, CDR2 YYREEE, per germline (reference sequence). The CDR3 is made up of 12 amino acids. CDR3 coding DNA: TGTGCCAGCAGCATTGACAGGGATTCTCCGTTCTTC. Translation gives CASSIDRDSPFF. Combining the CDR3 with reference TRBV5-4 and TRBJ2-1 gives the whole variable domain ETGVTQSPTHLIKTRGQQVTLRCSSQSGHNTVSWYQQALGQGPQFIFQYYREEENGRGNFPPRFSGLQFPNYSSELNVNALELDDSALYLCASSIDRDSPFFGPGTRLTVL.

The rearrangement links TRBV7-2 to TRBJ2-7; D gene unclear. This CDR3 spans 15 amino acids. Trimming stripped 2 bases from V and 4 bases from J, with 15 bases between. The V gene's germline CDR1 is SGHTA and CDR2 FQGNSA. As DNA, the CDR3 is TGTGCCAGCAGCTTAAGTCTGGTCTGGGCATACGAGCAGTACTTC. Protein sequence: CASSLSLVWAYEQYF.

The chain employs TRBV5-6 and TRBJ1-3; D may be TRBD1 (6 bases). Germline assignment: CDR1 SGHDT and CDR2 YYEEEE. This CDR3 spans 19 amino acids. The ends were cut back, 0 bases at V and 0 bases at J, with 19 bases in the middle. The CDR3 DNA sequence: TGTGCCAGCAGCTTGGCCCGCGGGGGGCCTGATAGCTCTGGAAACACCATATATTTT. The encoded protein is CASSLARGGPDSSGNTIYF.

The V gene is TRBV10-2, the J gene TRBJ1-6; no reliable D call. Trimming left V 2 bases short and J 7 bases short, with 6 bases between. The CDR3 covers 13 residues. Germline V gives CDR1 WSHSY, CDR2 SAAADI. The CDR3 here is CASSEAGNSPLHF. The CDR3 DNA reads TGCGCCAGCAGTGAGGCAGGAAATTCACCCCTCCACTTT.

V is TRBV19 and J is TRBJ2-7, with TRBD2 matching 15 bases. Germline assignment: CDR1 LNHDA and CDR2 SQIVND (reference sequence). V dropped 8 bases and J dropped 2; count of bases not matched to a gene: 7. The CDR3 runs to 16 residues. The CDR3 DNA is TGTGCCAGTTCCGGACTAGCGGGGGGGCGCACCTACGAGCAGTACTTC. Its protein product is CASSGLAGGRTYEQYF.

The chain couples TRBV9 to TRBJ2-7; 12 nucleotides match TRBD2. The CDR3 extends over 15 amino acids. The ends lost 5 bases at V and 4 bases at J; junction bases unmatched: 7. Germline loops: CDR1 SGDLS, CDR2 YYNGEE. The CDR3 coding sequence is TGTGCCAGCAGTCCTCAGACTAGCGGGAGTTACGAGCAGTACTTC. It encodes CASSPQTSGSYEQYF.

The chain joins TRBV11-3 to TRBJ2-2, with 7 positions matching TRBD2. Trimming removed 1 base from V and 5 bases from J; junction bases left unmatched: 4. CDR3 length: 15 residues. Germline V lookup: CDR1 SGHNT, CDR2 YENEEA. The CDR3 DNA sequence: TGTGCCAGCAGCTTAGTTTCCGGGGGGACCGGGGAGCTGTTTTTT. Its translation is CASSLVSGGTGELFF.

The CDR3 DNA is TGTGCCAGCAGCCCCAGCGGGGGCTATGGCTACACCTTC. Its translation is CASSPSGGYGYTF. The V call is TRBV11-2, the J call TRBJ1-2, with a weak D call TRBD1 (5 bases). CDR1 is SGHAT, CDR2 FQNNGV, per germline. Trimming removed 5 bases at V and 4 bases at J, with 11 bases between. The CDR3 is 13 residues long.

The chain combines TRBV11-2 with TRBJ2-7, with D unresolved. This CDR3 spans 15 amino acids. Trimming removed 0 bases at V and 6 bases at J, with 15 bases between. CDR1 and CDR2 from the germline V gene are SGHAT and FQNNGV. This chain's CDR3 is CASSLDRARLGEQYF. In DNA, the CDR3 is TGTGCCAGCAGCTTAGATAGGGCTAGACTTGGCGAGCAGTACTTC.

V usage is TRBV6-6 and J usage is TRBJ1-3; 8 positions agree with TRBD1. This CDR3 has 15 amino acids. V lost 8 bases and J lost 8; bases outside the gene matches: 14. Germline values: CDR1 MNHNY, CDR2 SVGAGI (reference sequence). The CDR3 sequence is CASEGTGGRVDTIYF. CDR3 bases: TGTGCCAGCGAGGGTACAGGGGGTCGCGTCGACACCATATATTTT.

The CDR3 spells CSVSSGTGGAGYGYTF. CDR3 nucleotide sequence: TGCAGCGTCTCTTCGGGGACAGGGGGCGCTGGCTATGGCTACACCTTC. V and J are TRBV29-1 and TRBJ1-2; 12 bases fit TRBD1. Trimming at V came to 6 bases and at J to 4 bases, leaving 12 bases not matched to a gene. The CDR3 loop spans 16 amino acids. Germline V lookup: CDR1 SQVTM, CDR2 ANQGSEA.

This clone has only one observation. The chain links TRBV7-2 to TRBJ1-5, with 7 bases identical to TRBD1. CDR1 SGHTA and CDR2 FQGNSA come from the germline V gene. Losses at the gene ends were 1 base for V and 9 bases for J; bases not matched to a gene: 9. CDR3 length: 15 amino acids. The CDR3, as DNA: TGTGCCAGCAGCTTAGGGGGGACAGTTCTATGGCCCCAGCATTTT. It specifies CASSLGGTVLWPQHF.

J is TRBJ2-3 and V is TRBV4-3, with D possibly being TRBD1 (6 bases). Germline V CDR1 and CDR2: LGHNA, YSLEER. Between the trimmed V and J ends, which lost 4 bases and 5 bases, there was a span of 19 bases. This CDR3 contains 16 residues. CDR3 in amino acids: CASSLTGGGQGDTQYF. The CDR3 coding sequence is TGCGCCAGCAGCCTCACTGGTGGGGGCCAAGGAGATACGCAGTATTTT.

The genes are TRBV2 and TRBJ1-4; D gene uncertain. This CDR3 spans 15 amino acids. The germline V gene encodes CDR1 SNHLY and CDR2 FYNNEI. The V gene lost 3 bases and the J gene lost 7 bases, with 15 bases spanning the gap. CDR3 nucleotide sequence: TGTGCCAGCAGTGATGGACGGGCAGGAGGTGAAAAACTGTTTTTT. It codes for CASSDGRAGGEKLFF.

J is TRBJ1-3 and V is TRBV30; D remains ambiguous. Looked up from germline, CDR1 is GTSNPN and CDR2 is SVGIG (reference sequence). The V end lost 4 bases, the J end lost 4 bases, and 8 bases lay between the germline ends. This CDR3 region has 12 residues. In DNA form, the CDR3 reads TGTGCCTGGACCGGGATAGGAAACACCATATATTTT. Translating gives CAWTGIGNTIYF. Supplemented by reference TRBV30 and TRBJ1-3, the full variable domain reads SQTIHQWPATLVQPVGSPLSLECTVEGTSNPNLYWYRQAAGRGLQLLFYSVGIGQISSEVPQNLSASRPQDRQFILSSKKLLLSDSGFYLCAWTGIGNTIYFGEGSWLTVV.

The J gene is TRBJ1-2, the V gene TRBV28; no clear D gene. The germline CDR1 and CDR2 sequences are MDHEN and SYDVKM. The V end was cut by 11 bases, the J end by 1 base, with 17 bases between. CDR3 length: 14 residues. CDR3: CASRVGVVNYGYTF. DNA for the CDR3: TGTGCCTCGAGGGTCGGGGTCGTTAACTATGGCTACACCTTC.

CDR3 loop: CASSEYVRGYTF. The CDR3 DNA reads TGTGCCAGCAGTGAATACGTGCGGGGCTACACCTTC. This chain connects TRBV6-1 to TRBJ1-2; D is unclear. Germline loops: CDR1 MNHNS, CDR2 SASEGT. V lost 2 bases and J 8 bases, leaving 9 bases between the germline ends. The CDR3 totals 12 residues.

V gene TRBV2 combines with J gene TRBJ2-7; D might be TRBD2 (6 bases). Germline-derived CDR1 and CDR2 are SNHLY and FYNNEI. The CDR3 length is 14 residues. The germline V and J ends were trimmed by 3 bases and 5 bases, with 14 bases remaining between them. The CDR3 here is CASSDAGSLDEQYF. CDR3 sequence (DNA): TGTGCCAGCAGTGATGCGGGGTCCCTGGACGAGCAGTACTTC.

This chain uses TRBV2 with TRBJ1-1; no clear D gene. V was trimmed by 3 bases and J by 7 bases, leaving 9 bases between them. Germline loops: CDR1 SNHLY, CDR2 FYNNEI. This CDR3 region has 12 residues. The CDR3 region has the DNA TGTGCCAGCAGTGATCAAGGGTATGAAGCTTTCTTT. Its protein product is CASSDQGYEAFF.